These 28 T cell receptor beta chains share one sample of origin, sequenced in a study of T cells in Graves' hyperthyroidism and ophthalmopathy. Amplification of TCR beta CDR3 regions used RNA as the template. A set of HTBI primers served as the primers for a first-round RT-PCR of the TCR CDR3. MiXCR was run by TCRdb on the multiplex PCR reads, yielding one entry per CDR3 protein. Among about 640,000 distinct CDR3 sequences listed, around 20% were seen once. The sequenced material came from blood. The receptor set was obtained from a man aged 30 to 39 with Graves' ophthalmopathy.

This clonotype has a handful of counts. This chain joins TRBV12-3 or TRBV12-4 and TRBJ1-2; 9 bases line up with TRBD1. Trimming at V came to 4 bases and at J to 4 bases, leaving 7 bases not matched to a gene. The CDR3 covers 15 residues. CDR3 sequence: CASSSSTGGFYGYTF. The CDR3 nucleotides are TGTGCCAGCAGTTCCTCGACAGGGGGTTTCTATGGCTACACCTTC.

In this sample, this clonotype turned up a few times. The junction departs from the called germline gene at one end, perhaps through a read error. The chain is built from TRBV7-9 and TRBJ2-5; maybe TRBD2 (6 bases). There are 13 residues in the CDR3. CDR1 is SEHNR and CDR2 is FQNEAQ in the germline V gene (reference sequence). The CDR3 loop is CAGRAAGQETQYF. In DNA, the CDR3 is TGTGCCGGCAGAGCGGCGGGGCAAGAGACCCAGTACTTC.

The V and J genes are TRBV7-9 and TRBJ2-7, with no clear D. V was pared by 5 bases and J by 4 bases, with 24 bases between. The CDR3 is 17 residues long. Germline CDR1 reads SEHNR; CDR2 reads FQNEAQ (reference sequence). In DNA, the CDR3 is TGTGCCAGCAGCCATCTAGACCGGGCCCAGCTTCTATACGAGCAGTACTTC. It translates to CASSHLDRAQLLYEQYF.

V gene TRBV9 combines with J gene TRBJ2-5; D is ambiguous. CDR3 length: 15 amino acids. Germline values: CDR1 SGDLS, CDR2 YYNGEE. V lost 0 bases and J 4 bases, leaving 13 bases between the germline ends. CDR3 DNA sequence: TGTGCCAGCAGCGTAGGGGTATCTATTCTAGAGACCCAGTACTTC. It codes for CASSVGVSILETQYF.

Many counts were recorded for this clonotype. The chain has TRBV12-3 or TRBV12-4 and TRBJ2-7; TRBD2 might be the D (5 bases). Trimming stripped 1 base from V and 6 bases from J, with 7 bases between. CDR3 size: 12 residues. The CDR3 loop reads CASSLGRVEQYF. The CDR3 region has the DNA TGTGCCAGCAGTTTAGGGCGGGTCGAGCAGTACTTC.

This clonotype was counted a few times. The chain carries TRBV29-1 and TRBJ2-7; possibly TRBD1 or TRBD2 for D (5 bases each). Germline loops: CDR1 SQVTM, CDR2 ANQGSEA. V lost 8 bases and J lost 0, with 14 bases in between. This CDR3 comprises 13 residues. The CDR3: CSSRDPSSYEQYF. CDR3 bases: TGCAGCTCCCGGGACCCGAGCTCCTACGAGCAGTACTTC.

A few counts support this clonotype. V is TRBV29-1 and J is TRBJ2-7; no definite D call. Trimming removed 1 base from V and 2 bases from J, with 6 bases in between. This CDR3 has 12 amino acids. CDR1 and CDR2 (germline): SQVTM, ANQGSEA. Here the CDR3 DNA reads TGCAGCGTTGAAGTCCGCGCCTACGAGCAGTACTTC. Its translation: CSVEVRAYEQYF.

In this sample, this clonotype turned up many times. This chain connects TRBV11-2 to TRBJ2-2, with TRBD1 matching over 7 bases. The CDR3 loop spans 14 amino acids. Trimming removed 7 bases from V and 6 bases from J; junction bases left unmatched: 8. CDR1 SGHAT and CDR2 FQNNGV come from the germline V gene. The CDR3 region has the DNA TGTGCCAGCAACACCGGGACAGCTGCCGGGGAGCTGTTTTTT. It translates to CASNTGTAAGELFF.

This clonotype was counted a few times. The chain couples TRBV7-9 to TRBJ2-3, with 14 bases fitting TRBD2. V shed 6 bases and J 10 bases; nucleotides not matched to a gene: 3. This CDR3 has 13 residues. Germline CDR1 reads SEHNR; CDR2 reads FQNEAQ (reference sequence). The CDR3 DNA reads TGTGCCAGCAGGACTAGCGGGAGGGGTGCGCAGTATTTT. Protein product: CASRTSGRGAQYF.

This clonotype appeared many times. V and J are TRBV28 and TRBJ2-2, with TRBD1 identical over 9 bases. The CDR3 runs 15 residues. V was pared by 5 bases and J by 3 bases, with 4 bases of the junction left unmatched. Germline CDR1 is MDHEN and CDR2 is SYDVKM. The CDR3 spells CASSVGQGDTGELFF. In DNA form, the CDR3 reads TGTGCCAGCAGTGTGGGACAGGGCGACACCGGGGAGCTGTTTTTT.

This clonotype was detected a few times. V gene TRBV2 combines with J gene TRBJ2-7; 9 bases are a match to TRBD1. CDR3 length equals 14 residues. CDR1 is SNHLY and CDR2 is FYNNEI in the germline V gene. V lost 6 bases, J lost 0 bases, and 3 bases stayed unmatched. CDR3 in DNA: TGTGCCAGCAGACCGACAGGGGGCTCCTACGAGCAGTACTTC. This codes for CASRPTGGSYEQYF. Drawing the rest from reference TRBV2 and TRBJ2-7, the complete variable domain is EPEVTQTPSHQVTQMGQEVILRCVPISNHLYFYWYRQILGQKVEFLVSFYNNEISEKSEIFDDQFSVERPDGSNFTLKIRSTKLEDSAMYFCASRPTGGSYEQYFGPGTRLTVT.

On this clonotype: One end of the junction varies from germline; a read error may be responsible. This sequence joins TRBV9 and TRBJ2-7; D may be TRBD2 (6 bases). This CDR3 region has 15 residues. Germline V CDR1 and CDR2: SGDLS, YYNGEE. This CDR3 is CASSLDGGAAYVQYF. The CDR3 DNA reads as TGTGCCAGCAGCTTAGATGGAGGGGCTGCCTACGTGCAGTACTTC. Looking up the rest from reference TRBV9 and TRBJ2-7 gives the full variable domain: DSGVTQTPKHLITATGQRVTLRCSPRSGDLSVYWYQQSLDQGLQFLIQYYNGEERAKGNILERFSAQQFPDLHSELNLSSLELGDSALYFCASSLDGGAAYVQYFGPGTRLTVT.

A note on this clonotype: A much larger clone differs by one base, so this may be a read error. The chain has TRBV12-3 or TRBV12-4 and TRBJ2-1; 9 bases line up with TRBD2. The length of the CDR3 is 15 residues. The CDR3 coding sequence is TGTGCCAGCAACGCGGGAGGGGTGTCCTACAATGGGCAGTTCTTC. This sequence encodes CASNAGGVSYNGQFF.

The V call is TRBV5-8, the J call TRBJ2-1; 9 bases align to TRBD1. CDR3 length: 15 amino acids. CDR1 is SGHTS and CDR2 is YDEGEE in the germline V gene. Trimming removed 3 bases from V and 5 bases from J; junction bases left unmatched: 6. In nucleotides, the CDR3 is TGTGCCAGCAGCTGGGGACAGGGAGTGGACAATGAGCAGTTCTTC. Translated: CASSWGQGVDNEQFF.

This clonotype appeared many times. The genes are TRBV7-9 and TRBJ2-7, with D perhaps matching TRBD2 (5 bases). V lost 7 bases, J lost 3 bases, and 16 bases lay in between. Germline V gives CDR1 SEHNR, CDR2 FQNEAQ (reference sequence). This CDR3 region has 14 residues. The CDR3 DNA reads TGTGCCAGCACCCCAAAGGACTCCGGCTACGAGCAGTACTTC. Protein sequence: CASTPKDSGYEQYF.

The chain employs TRBV9 and TRBJ2-3; D may be TRBD1 or TRBD2 (5 bases each). The CDR3 is 14 residues long. Germline CDR1 is SGDLS and CDR2 is YYNGEE. V lost 0 bases and J lost 2, with 7 bases in between. The CDR3 DNA reads as TGTGCCAGCAGCGTAGGGGGGACCACAGATACGCAGTATTTT. Encoded protein: CASSVGGTTDTQYF.

This clonotype was seen many times. The chain combines TRBV11-2 with TRBJ2-7; a weak D match, TRBD2 (6 bases). With 5 bases removed from V and 6 bases from J, the gap between germline ends came to 17 bases. This CDR3 spans 14 amino acids. In germline, CDR1 is SGHAT, CDR2 FQNNGV. CDR3 in amino acids: CASSPGGGSGEQYF. DNA for the CDR3: TGTGCCAGCAGCCCCGGAGGAGGGTCCGGCGAGCAGTACTTC.

This clonotype appeared many times. The genes are TRBV7-2 and TRBJ2-1; unclear D gene. The CDR3 sequence is 14 residues long. Trimming left V 4 bases short and J 4 bases short, with 11 bases between. The germline CDR1 and CDR2 sequences are SGHTA and FQGNSA. CDR3 sequence (DNA): TGTGCCAGCAGCTCATCCCGACTGTACAATGAGCAGTTCTTC. It translates to CASSSSRLYNEQFF.

This chain joins TRBV5-1 and TRBJ2-2; D is perhaps TRBD1 or TRBD2 (5 bases each). The germline V gene encodes CDR1 SGHRS and CDR2 YFSETQ. The CDR3 covers 14 residues. Trimming removed 0 bases at V and 6 bases at J, with 9 bases between. CDR3 loop: CASSLERGSGELFF. Written as DNA, the CDR3 is TGCGCCAGCAGCTTGGAGAGGGGTTCCGGGGAGCTGTTTTTT.

This chain links TRBV28 with TRBJ2-1, with D unclear. The CDR3 totals 12 residues. The germline V gene encodes CDR1 MDHEN and CDR2 SYDVKM. The CDR3 is CAIRVSYNEQFF. The DNA for the CDR3 is TGTGCAATAAGGGTTTCCTACAATGAGCAGTTCTTC.

Ten or more counts support this clonotype. The chain joins TRBV5-1 to TRBJ2-3, with TRBD1 matching over 10 bases. CDR3 length: 13 amino acids. The junction had 2 bases not matched to a gene; V was cut back by 5 bases and J by 5 bases. Germline V gives CDR1 SGHRS, CDR2 YFSETQ. As DNA, the CDR3 is TGCGCCAGCAGAGACAGGGGGCGAGATACGCAGTATTTT. It codes for CASRDRGRDTQYF.

This clonotype has a handful of counts. The chain uses TRBV10-3 and TRBJ2-3, with D possibly being TRBD2 (5 bases). CDR3 size: 15 residues. Germline lookup yields CDR1 ENHRY and CDR2 SYGVKD. Deletions cut 7 bases from V and 0 bases from J, with 14 bases between. DNA of the CDR3: TGTGCCATCACCGACCGGGGAACTAGCACAGATACGCAGTATTTT. Translated: CAITDRGTSTDTQYF.

To note about this clonotype: The junction differs from germline at one of its ends, possibly a read error. CDR3 residues: CASSLQDPRYGQYF. The CDR3 DNA reads as TGTGCCAGCAGCCTACAGGACCCGAGGTACGGGCAGTACTTC. The chain combines TRBV7-2 with TRBJ2-7, with D possibly matching TRBD1 (5 bases). Germline values: CDR1 SGHTA, CDR2 FQGNSA. The CDR3 extends over 14 amino acids.

V usage is TRBV15 and J usage is TRBJ2-1; no firm D call. The CDR3 extends over 15 amino acids. V lost 0 bases and J 4 bases, leaving 10 bases between the germline ends. The germline V gene encodes CDR1 LNHNV and CDR2 YYDKDF (reference sequence). This CDR3 is CATSRDSNGYNEQFF. CDR3 in DNA: TGTGCCACCAGCAGAGATAGTAACGGATACAATGAGCAGTTCTTC. The whole variable domain, remainder taken from reference TRBV15 and TRBJ2-1, is DAMVIQNPRYQVTQFGKPVTLSCSQTLNHNVMYWYQQKSSQAPKLLFHYYDKDFNNEADTPDNFQSRRPNTSFCFLDIRSPGLGDTAMYLCATSRDSNGYNEQFFGPGTRLTVL.

This clonotype has just a few counts. The chain combines TRBV20-1 with TRBJ1-4, with 8 bases aligning to TRBD1. The V and J ends lost 0 bases and 8 bases, in that order; junction bases with no gene match: 11. The CDR3 runs 16 residues. The germline CDR1 and CDR2 sequences are DFQATT and SNEGSKA (reference sequence). The CDR3 DNA sequence: TGCAGTGCTAGAGATCCCGCAGGGGGCGCGGGGGAAAAACTGTTTTTT. Its protein product is CSARDPAGGAGEKLFF.

J is TRBJ2-2 and V is TRBV6-2 or TRBV6-3; 9 nucleotides line up with TRBD2. J gave up 4 bases and V 6 bases, and 9 bases lay outside the gene matches. The CDR3 loop spans 16 amino acids. Germline-derived CDR1 and CDR2 are MNHEY and SVGEGT. CDR3 DNA: TGTGCCAGCAGCGTTAGCGGGAGCGGAGGCACCGGGGAGCTGTTTTTT. This gives the protein CASSVSGSGGTGELFF.

This clonotype was observed a few times. The genes are TRBV7-2 and TRBJ2-7; D might be TRBD1 (6 bases). V lost 2 bases and J lost 2, with 13 bases in between. Germline CDR1 is SGHTA and CDR2 is FQGNSA. This CDR3 has 15 residues. DNA for the CDR3: TGTGCCAGCAGCTTAACGCCCACAGGGACCTACGAGCAGTACTTC. Protein product: CASSLTPTGTYEQYF. The whole variable domain, remainder taken from reference TRBV7-2 and TRBJ2-7, is GAGVSQSPSNKVTEKGKDVELRCDPISGHTALYWYRQSLGQGLEFLIYFQGNSAPDKSGLPSDRFSAERTGGSVSTLTIQRTQQEDSAVYLCASSLTPTGTYEQYFGPGTRLTVT.

J is TRBJ2-7 and V is TRBV25-1; 8 positions agree with TRBD1. The germline CDR1 and CDR2 sequences are MGHDK and SYGVNS. CDR3 size: 16 residues. Trimming cost V 6 bases and J 1 base; bases outside gene matches: 11. The DNA of the CDR3 is TGTGCCAGCAGCGACGAAGGGACAGGTTTATCCTACGAGCAGTACTTC. As protein: CASSDEGTGLSYEQYF.